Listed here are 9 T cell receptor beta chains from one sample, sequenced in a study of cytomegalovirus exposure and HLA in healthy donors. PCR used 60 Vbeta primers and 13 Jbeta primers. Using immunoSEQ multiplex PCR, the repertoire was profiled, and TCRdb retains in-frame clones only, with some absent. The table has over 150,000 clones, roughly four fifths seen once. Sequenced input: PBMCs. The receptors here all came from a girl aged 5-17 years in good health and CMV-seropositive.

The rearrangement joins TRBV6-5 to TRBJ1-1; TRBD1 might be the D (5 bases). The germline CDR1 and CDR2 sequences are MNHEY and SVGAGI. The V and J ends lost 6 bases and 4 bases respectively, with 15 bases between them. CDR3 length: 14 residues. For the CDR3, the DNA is TGTGCCAGCAGCAACTATCAGGGAGGCACTGAAGCTTTCTTT. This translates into CASSNYQGGTEAFF.

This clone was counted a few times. CDR3: CASSLGARGLGTEAFF. In nucleotides, the CDR3 is TGTGCCAGCAGTTTAGGGGCCAGGGGTTTAGGGACTGAAGCTTTCTTT. This sequence joins TRBV6-5 and TRBJ1-1; D is possibly TRBD1 (6 bases). This CDR3 comprises 16 residues. V lost 4 bases and J 5 bases, leaving 20 bases between the germline ends. The germline V gene has CDR1 MNHEY and CDR2 SVGAGI.

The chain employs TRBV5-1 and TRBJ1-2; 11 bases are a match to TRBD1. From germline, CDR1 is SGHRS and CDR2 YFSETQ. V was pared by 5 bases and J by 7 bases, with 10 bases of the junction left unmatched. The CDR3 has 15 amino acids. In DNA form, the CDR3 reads TGCGCCAGCAGGACCTGGGACAGGGGGAGGAGTGGCTACACCTTC. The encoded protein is CASRTWDRGRSGYTF.

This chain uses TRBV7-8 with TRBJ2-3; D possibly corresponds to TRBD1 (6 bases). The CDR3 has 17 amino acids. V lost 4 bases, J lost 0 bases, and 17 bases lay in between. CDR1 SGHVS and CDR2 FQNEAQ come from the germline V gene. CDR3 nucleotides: TGTGCCAGCAGCTCCCGCCCCAGGGGCTGGAGCACAGATACGCAGTATTTT. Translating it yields CASSSRPRGWSTDTQYF.

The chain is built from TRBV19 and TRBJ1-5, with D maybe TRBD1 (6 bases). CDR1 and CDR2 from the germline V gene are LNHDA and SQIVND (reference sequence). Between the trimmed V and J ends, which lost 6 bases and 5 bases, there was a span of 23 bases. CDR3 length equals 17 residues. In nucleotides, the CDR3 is TGTGCCAGTAGCTCCGAGGGGGGGAGTCGTACCGATCAGCCCCAGCATTTT. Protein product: CASSSEGGSRTDQPQHF. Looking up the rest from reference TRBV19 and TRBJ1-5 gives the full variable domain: DGGITQSPKYLFRKEGQNVTLSCEQNLNHDAMYWYRQDPGQGLRLIYYSQIVNDFQKGDIAEGYSVSREKKESFPLTVTSAQKNPTAFYLCASSSEGGSRTDQPQHFGDGTRLSIL.

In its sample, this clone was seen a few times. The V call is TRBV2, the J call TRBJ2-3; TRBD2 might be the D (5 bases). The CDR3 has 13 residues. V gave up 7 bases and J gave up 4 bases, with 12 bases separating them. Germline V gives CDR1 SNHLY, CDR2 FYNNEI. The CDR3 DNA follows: TGTGCCAGCAAAGGTCTCGGGGCAGATACGCAGTATTTT. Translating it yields CASKGLGADTQYF.

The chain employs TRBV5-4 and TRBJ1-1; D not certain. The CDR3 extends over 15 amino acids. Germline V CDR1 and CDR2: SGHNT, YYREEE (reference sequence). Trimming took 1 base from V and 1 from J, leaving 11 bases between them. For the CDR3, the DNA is TGTGCCAGCAGCTTGTATCCGGGATCGAACACTGAAGCTTTCTTT. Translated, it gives CASSLYPGSNTEAFF.

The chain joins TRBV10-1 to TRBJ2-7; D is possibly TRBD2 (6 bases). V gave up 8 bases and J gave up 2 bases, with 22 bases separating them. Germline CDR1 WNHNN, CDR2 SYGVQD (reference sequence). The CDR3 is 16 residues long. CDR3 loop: CASLPGDGGSAYEQYF. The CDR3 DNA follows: TGCGCCAGCTTACCCGGGGACGGAGGGAGCGCCTACGAGCAGTACTTC.

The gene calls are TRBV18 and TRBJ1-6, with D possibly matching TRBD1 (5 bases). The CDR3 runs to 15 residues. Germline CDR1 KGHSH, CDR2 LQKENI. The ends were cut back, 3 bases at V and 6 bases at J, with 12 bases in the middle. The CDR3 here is CASSPLGASNSPLHF. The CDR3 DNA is TGTGCCAGCTCACCCTTAGGGGCTTCTAATTCACCCCTCCACTTT.